The 20 T cell receptor beta chains in this list originate from one sample, sequenced in a study of naive and memory T cell subsets. Study-wide results and limits: A few larger clonotypes appeared in naive repertoires, especially CD8, possibly memory cells re-expressing CD45RA.

Their recognized antigens are unknown. Both TRBC1 and TRBC2 were covered by a beta constant-region primer of two equimolar oligonucleotides. The ligated cDNA underwent four PCR rounds using SP2 and nested alpha and beta constant-region primers. TCRdb re-analysed the UMI-ligation and nested PCR reads in MiXCR, keeping a single row per CDR3 protein. The sample holds roughly 140,000 distinct CDR3 sequences, 15% to 20% seen once. The sample comprised naive CD8+ T cells from blood. The receptor set was obtained from a human donor in good health.

This clonotype was seen more than once but under ten times. This chain connects TRBV6-5 to TRBJ2-4; the match to TRBD1 covers 7 bases. Germline V CDR1 and CDR2: MNHEY, SVGAGI. The CDR3 consists of 17 residues. Losses at the gene ends were 0 bases for V and 0 bases for J; bases not matched to a gene: 5. In nucleotides, the CDR3 is TGTGCCAGCAGTTACTCCGGGACAGAGAAAGCCAAAAACATTCAGTACTTC. It yields the protein CASSYSGTEKAKNIQYF.

This clonotype was counted only a few times. The chain carries TRBV7-8 and TRBJ2-5, with TRBD1 matching over 9 bases. Germline V gives CDR1 SGHVS, CDR2 FQNEAQ. The length of the CDR3 is 15 residues. J lost 5 bases, V lost 5 bases, and 9 bases had no gene match. The CDR3 sequence is CASSPITGGAETQYF. The CDR3 DNA reads as TGTGCCAGCAGCCCGATTACAGGGGGCGCGGAGACCCAGTACTTC. Full variable domain (missing parts from reference TRBV7-8 and TRBJ2-5): GAGVSQSPRYKVAKRGQDVALRCDPISGHVSLFWYQQALGQGPEFLTYFQNEAQLDKSGLPSDRFFAERPEGSVSTLKIQRTQQEDSAVYLCASSPITGGAETQYFGPGTRLLVL.

This chain connects TRBV6-5 to TRBJ2-3, with 13 bases aligning to TRBD2. Losses at the gene ends were 5 bases for V and 3 bases for J; bases not matched to a gene: 14. CDR1 MNHEY and CDR2 SVGAGI come from the germline V gene. This CDR3 contains 19 residues. CDR3 in DNA: TGTGCCAGCAGTCTTTGGACTAGCGGGAGCGCGGTCGGGACAGATACGCAGTATTTT. This sequence encodes CASSLWTSGSAVGTDTQYF.

This clonotype came up a few times. The chain recombines TRBV9 with TRBJ1-1; tentative D call: TRBD1 (5 bases). Germline V gene data show CDR1 as SGDLS and CDR2 as YYNGEE. The CDR3 totals 17 residues. Trimming pared 0 bases from V and 1 base from J, leaving 16 bases between. The CDR3 region is CASSVGPSGPGNTEAFF. Written as DNA, the CDR3 is TGTGCCAGCAGCGTAGGTCCCTCAGGGCCCGGGAACACTGAAGCTTTCTTT.

This clonotype was counted between two and nine times. V and J are TRBV12-3 or TRBV12-4 and TRBJ2-5; TRBD2 might be the D (6 bases). The V end lost 6 bases, the J end lost 4 bases, and 12 bases lay between the germline ends. The CDR3 loop spans 13 amino acids. In DNA form, the CDR3 reads TGTGCCAGCAGCCCGACTAGTGGAGAGACCCAGTACTTC. Translating it yields CASSPTSGETQYF.

The rearrangement joins TRBV27 to TRBJ1-5; TRBD1 matches at 8 bases. Germline CDR1 and CDR2: MNHEY and SMNVEV (reference sequence). The CDR3 runs to 15 residues. The V and J ends lost 5 bases and 5 bases, in that order; junction bases with no gene match: 8. For the CDR3, the DNA is TGTGCCAGCAGTGCCGGGACAGGAGGCCATCAGCCCCAGCATTTT. It translates to CASSAGTGGHQPQHF.

This clonotype came up a few times. The chain combines TRBV6-1 with TRBJ1-4; D possibly corresponds to TRBD1 (5 bases). CDR1 and CDR2 (germline): MNHNS, SASEGT. V lost 7 bases to trimming and J lost 3 bases, with 18 bases between them. This CDR3 contains 16 residues. The CDR3 region has the DNA TGTGCCAGCAACCGGAGGGGCGCTTCGGCTAATGAAAAACTGTTTTTT. It specifies CASNRRGASANEKLFF.

In its sample, this clonotype was seen many times. This chain uses TRBV6-2 or TRBV6-3 with TRBJ2-1; D ambiguous. Trimming stripped 2 bases from V and 7 bases from J, with 3 bases between. Germline V gives CDR1 MNHEY, CDR2 SVGEGT. The CDR3 covers 11 residues. Written as DNA, the CDR3 is TGTGCCAGCAGTTACGGGAATGAGCAGTTCTTC. Its translation: CASSYGNEQFF.

Only a few counts were recorded for this clonotype. This chain joins TRBV5-1 and TRBJ2-2; 7 nucleotides line up with TRBD1. Germline V CDR1 and CDR2: SGHRS, YFSETQ. V was pared by 4 bases and J by 0 bases, with 6 bases of the junction left unmatched. CDR3 length: 16 residues. The CDR3 protein is CASSPGTATNTGELFF. The CDR3 DNA follows: TGCGCCAGCAGCCCGGGGACAGCTACGAACACCGGGGAGCTGTTTTTT.

The V and J genes are TRBV25-1 and TRBJ1-1; D gene ambiguous. From germline, CDR1 is MGHDK and CDR2 SYGVNS. V was pared by 4 bases and J by 12 bases, with 12 bases between. CDR3 length: 11 amino acids. CDR3 sequence: CASSGHRGSFF. Here the CDR3 DNA reads TGTGCCAGCAGTGGACATCGCGGGTCTTTCTTT. The full variable domain, completed using reference TRBV25-1 and TRBJ1-1, is EADIYQTPRYLVIGTGKKITLECSQTMGHDKMYWYQQDPGMELHLIHYSYGVNSTEKGDLSSESTVSRIRTEHFPLTLESARPSHTSQYLCASSGHRGSFFGQGTRLTVV.

The rearrangement links TRBV11-2 to TRBJ2-1; TRBD1 or TRBD2 may be the D gene (6 bases each). Per the germline V gene, CDR1 is SGHAT and CDR2 is FQNNGV. The V end lost 8 bases, the J end lost 8 bases, and 22 bases lay between the germline ends. The CDR3 loop spans 15 amino acids. CDR3 DNA: TGTGCCAGCTCCGCAACGCCCGGGGGCTGGGATGAGCAGTTCTTC. It codes for CASSATPGGWDEQFF. The full variable domain, rest sourced from reference TRBV11-2 and TRBJ2-1, is EAGVAQSPRYKIIEKRQSVAFWCNPISGHATLYWYQQILGQGPKLLIQFQNNGVVDDSQLPKDRFSAERLKGVDSTLKIQPAKLEDSAVYLCASSATPGGWDEQFFGPGTRLTVL.

The chain couples TRBV4-1 to TRBJ1-1, with a possible D match to TRBD1 (5 bases). The CDR3 has 17 residues. Trimming took 2 bases from V and 1 from J, leaving 17 bases between them. Germline assignment: CDR1 MGHRA and CDR2 YSYEKL. The CDR3 here is CASSQTRLMQGNTEAFF. CDR3 bases: TGCGCCAGCAGCCAAACGAGACTGATGCAGGGGAACACTGAAGCTTTCTTT.

Only a few counts were recorded for this clonotype. The V gene is TRBV20-1, the J gene TRBJ2-1, with 7 bases fitting TRBD1. There are 15 residues in the CDR3. J lost 5 bases, V lost 0 bases, and 7 bases had no gene match. CDR1 and CDR2 (germline): DFQATT, SNEGSKA (reference sequence). The CDR3 bases are TGCAGTGCTAGAGAGGGTAGGGGGCTAAACAATGAGCAGTTCTTC. Translated, it gives CSAREGRGLNNEQFF.

The CDR3 reads CASSQTVEAFF. In nucleotides, the CDR3 is TGTGCCAGCAGCCAGACAGTAGAAGCTTTCTTT. The chain combines TRBV7-9 with TRBJ1-1; possible D gene TRBD1, 5 bases. V was shortened by 5 bases and J by 8 bases, with 9 bases between the two germline ends. This CDR3 has 11 residues. Per the germline V gene, CDR1 is SEHNR and CDR2 is FQNEAQ (reference sequence).

This chain links TRBV25-1 with TRBJ1-2, with D possibly TRBD1 on 6 matching bases. V gave up 6 bases and J gave up 3 bases, with 14 bases separating them. The length of the CDR3 is 14 residues. From germline, CDR1 is MGHDK and CDR2 SYGVNS. CDR3 loop: CASSMTGPDYGYTF. The CDR3 DNA reads TGTGCCAGCAGCATGACAGGCCCCGACTATGGCTACACCTTC.

The rearrangement links TRBV7-9 to TRBJ2-1; D is perhaps TRBD2 (6 bases). Trimming pared 4 bases from V and 8 bases from J, leaving 18 bases between. The CDR3 is 15 amino acids. Germline CDR1 reads SEHNR; CDR2 reads FQNEAQ (reference sequence). Written as DNA, the CDR3 is TGTGCCAGCAGCTCTTACGGGACTCCCCAAGATGAGCAGTTCTTC. Its protein is CASSSYGTPQDEQFF.

The chain couples TRBV28 to TRBJ1-1; 9 bases agree with TRBD1. J was trimmed by 3 bases and V by 5 bases; bases with no gene match: 19. In germline, CDR1 is MDHEN, CDR2 SYDVKM. This CDR3 is built from 19 residues. CDR3 bases: TGTGCCAGCAGTCCTGTATTGACACCGGGACAGGGTCTTGACACTGAAGCTTTCTTT. Its protein is CASSPVLTPGQGLDTEAFF.

The table lists this clonotype with a few counts. The chain links TRBV7-8 to TRBJ1-5; D gene unclear. CDR3 length equals 13 residues. Germline V gene lookup returns CDR1 SGHVS and CDR2 FQNEAQ. Trimming removed 1 base from V and 6 bases from J, with 7 bases in between. The CDR3 region is CASSLEGGQPQHF. CDR3 coding DNA: TGTGCCAGCAGCTTAGAGGGTGGTCAGCCCCAGCATTTT.

This chain joins TRBV15 and TRBJ1-5; unclear D gene. The CDR3 has 16 residues. Germline V lookup: CDR1 LNHNV, CDR2 YYDKDF (reference sequence). V lost 3 bases to trimming and J lost 6 bases, with 18 bases between them. This CDR3 is CATSRDGLVGSQPQHF. CDR3 sequence (DNA): TGTGCCACCAGCAGGGATGGACTTGTTGGGAGTCAGCCCCAGCATTTT.

This clonotype was detected only a few times. This chain connects TRBV28 to TRBJ1-1; D possibly corresponds to TRBD1 (5 bases). The V end lost 3 bases, the J end lost 6 bases, and 20 bases lay between the germline ends. Germline V gene sequence: CDR1 MDHEN, CDR2 SYDVKM. CDR3 length: 16 residues. The CDR3 nucleotides are TGTGCCAGCAGTTTCAGTTTGCAGGGCGGAAAGCCTGAAGCTTTCTTT. Translation gives CASSFSLQGGKPEAFF.